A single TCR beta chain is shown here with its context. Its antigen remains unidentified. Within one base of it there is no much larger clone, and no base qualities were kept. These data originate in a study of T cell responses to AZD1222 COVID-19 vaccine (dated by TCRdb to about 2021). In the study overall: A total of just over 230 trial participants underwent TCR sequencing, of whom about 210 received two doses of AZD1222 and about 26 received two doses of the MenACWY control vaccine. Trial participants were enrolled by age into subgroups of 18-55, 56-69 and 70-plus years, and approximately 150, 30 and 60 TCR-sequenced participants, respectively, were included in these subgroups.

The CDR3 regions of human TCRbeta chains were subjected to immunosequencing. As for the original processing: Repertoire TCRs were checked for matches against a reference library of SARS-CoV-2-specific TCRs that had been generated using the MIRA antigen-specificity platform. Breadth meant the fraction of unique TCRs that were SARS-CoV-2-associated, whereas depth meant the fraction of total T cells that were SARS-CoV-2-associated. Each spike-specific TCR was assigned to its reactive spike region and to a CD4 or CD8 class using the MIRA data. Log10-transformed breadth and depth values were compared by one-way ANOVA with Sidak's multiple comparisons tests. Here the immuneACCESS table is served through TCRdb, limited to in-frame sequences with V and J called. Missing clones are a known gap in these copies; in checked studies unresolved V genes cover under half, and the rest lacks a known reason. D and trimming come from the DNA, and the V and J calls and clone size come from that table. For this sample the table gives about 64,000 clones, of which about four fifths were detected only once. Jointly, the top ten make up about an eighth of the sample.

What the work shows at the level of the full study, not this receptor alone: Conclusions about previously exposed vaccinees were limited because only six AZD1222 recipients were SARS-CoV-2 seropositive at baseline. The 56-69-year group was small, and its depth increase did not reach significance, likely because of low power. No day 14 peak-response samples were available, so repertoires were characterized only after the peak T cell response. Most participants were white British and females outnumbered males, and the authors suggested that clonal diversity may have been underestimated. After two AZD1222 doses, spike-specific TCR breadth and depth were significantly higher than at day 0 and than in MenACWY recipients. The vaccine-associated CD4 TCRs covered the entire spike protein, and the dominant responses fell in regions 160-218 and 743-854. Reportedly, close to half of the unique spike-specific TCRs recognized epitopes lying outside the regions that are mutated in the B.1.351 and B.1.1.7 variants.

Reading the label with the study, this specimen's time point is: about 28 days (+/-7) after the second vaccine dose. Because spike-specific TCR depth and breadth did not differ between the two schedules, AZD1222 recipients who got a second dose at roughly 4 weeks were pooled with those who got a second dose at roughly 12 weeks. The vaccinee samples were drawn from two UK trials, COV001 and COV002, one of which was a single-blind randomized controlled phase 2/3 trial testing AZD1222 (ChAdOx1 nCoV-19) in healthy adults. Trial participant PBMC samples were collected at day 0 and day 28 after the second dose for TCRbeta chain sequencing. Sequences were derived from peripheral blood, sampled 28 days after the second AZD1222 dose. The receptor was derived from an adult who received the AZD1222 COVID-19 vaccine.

The DNA is TGTGCCAGCAACCGAGGACGGTCCTACTACACCTTC. This is translated as CASNRGRSYYTF. The V and J genes are TRBV2 and TRBJ1-2; no D gene can be assigned with confidence. CDR1 and CDR2, per the germline V gene, are SNHLY and FYNNEI. V loses 7 bases, J loses 10 bases, and the germline ends lie 16 bases apart. Counted from cysteine to phenylalanine, this CDR3 has 12 amino acids. Solely the CDR3 DNA is kept, with 36 bases framed from the first base.